This TCR beta chain was identified during a study of blood T cell repertoires in COVID-19 (dated by TCRdb to about 2020). For the wider study: Samples from collaborators originated in the United States, Italy and Spain and spanned both the acute and convalescent phases of COVID-19. The material from the prospective study consisted of cDNA or gDNA derived from T cells, B-cell-depleted T cells, or PBMCs. Deeply sampled blood TCRbeta repertoires from subjects exposed to, actively infected with, or recovered from COVID-19 were included in the dataset. The repertoires were released in a freely available public database intended as a resource for research on the immune response to SARS-CoV-2. The samples were drawn from the first 160 participants of the ongoing ImmuneRACE study and from 1,254 subjects provided by 6 global collaborators. Nearly every sample came with metadata listing a de-identified subject ID, COVID-19 status, age in years and sex. Where available, HLA class I and class II types were taken from metadata supplied by the sample provider and were not determined by assay-based typing.

The immunoSEQ Assay, a bias-controlled multiplex PCR, was used to amplify TCRbeta CDR3 regions from genomic DNA. Under the source paper's analysis protocol: Within the assay, amplification of reference gene primers was used to estimate how many nucleated cells each sample contained. To quantify the absolute abundance of each unique TCRbeta CDR3 rearrangement, sequence reads were collapsed and filtered. For each sample, productive Simpson clonality was calculated as the square root of Simpson's diversity index across productive rearrangements. TCRdb mirrors the immuneACCESS table, restricted to in-frame sequences. Some clones are absent from its copies; in checked studies, under half trace to an unresolved V gene, and the reason for the others is unknown. Clonal size and the V and J genes are those of that table, whereas D and trimming came from the DNA. The sample table holds around 150,000 clones, of which around 84% were seen once. The ten largest clones add up to roughly 19% of the sample.

Broad study findings and their caveats: How much clinical and demographic metadata was included differed by source and by participant, and the metadata was provided uncurated.

V and J lose 0 bases and 2 bases, and a span of 8 bases separates them. The cysteine opens and the phenylalanine closes a CDR3 of 15 amino acids. Here the CDR3 DNA is all that survives: 45 bases in frame from base 1. The germline V gene supplies CDR1 SGHVS and CDR2 FQNEAQ. This clone was detected once. Its antigen remains undetermined. Base qualities are not at hand, and no much larger clone is one base apart. Whole blood was collected in K2EDTA tubes by collaborating institutions according to the institutions' own protocols. For TCRbeta analysis, collaborators shipped samples in one of three forms: frozen whole blood, isolated PBMCs, or DNA extracted from either of those sample types.

This clonotype originated in an elderly woman with acute or convalescent COVID-19. The chain couples TRBV7-8 to TRBJ2-1, with a tentative D gene TRBD2 over 6 matching bases. Sequenced sample: peripheral blood. The CDR3 region has the sequence CASSLAWGAYNEQFF. The sequenced DNA is TGTGCCAGCAGCTTAGCCTGGGGGGCCTACAATGAGCAGTTCTTC.